This T cell receptor (beta chain) was documented in a study of T cell repertoires in cytomegalovirus infection. Across the study: The public TCR beta signatures pointed to both CMV infection and matching HLA type. Points from the study as a whole: HLA-C-restricted CMV-specific TCR beta clonotypes prevailed in the ex vivo response.

This clonotype occurred a few times. Its matching antigen is unknown. One entry per CDR3 protein results from TCRdb running MiXCR on the reads. The sample carries some 900,000 distinct CDR3 sequences, 32% recorded once. V was shortened by 4 bases and J by 10 bases, with 11 bases between the two germline ends. Germline loops: CDR1 LGHNA, CDR2 YNFKEQ. This CDR3 comprises 12 residues. The J gene is TRBJ2-1, the V gene TRBV4-2; D gene unclear. This specimen consisted of cultured CD8+ T cells from PBMCs, obtained from culture after CMV antigen stimulation. This TCR derives from a human donor in good health (CMV status not recorded). Some clones in this sample may be carry-over from other donors' samples. The CDR3 DNA reads TGTGCCAGCAGCCCGGACCAGGAAGAGCAGTTCTTC. Translating it yields CASSPDQEEQFF.